The 13 T cell receptor beta chains in this list originate from one sample, sequenced in a study of T cell repertoires in cytomegalovirus infection (dated by TCRdb to 2018 to 2020). Antigen specificity for these receptors is unknown. The run used an Illumina HiSeq 1500. TCRdb handled the public reads itself, with Q25 trimming in fastp and clone calling in MiXCR, and kept productive beta chains. Each entry is one CDR3 protein sequence, shown with its most common DNA and genes. The sample table holds approximately 990,000 distinct CDR3 sequences, of which approximately 33% were seen once. Over 10% of the sample is taken by the ten largest. This specimen's treatment or condition label, interpreted: in vitro stimulation with specific CMV peptide epitopes to enrich CMV-specific T cells. The material was cultured CD8+ T cells from PBMCs, obtained from culture after CMV antigen stimulation. The receptors here all came from a human donor in good health (CMV status not recorded). Some clones in this sample may be carry-over from other donors' samples.

This clonotype is a singleton in its sample. V gene TRBV7-6 combines with J gene TRBJ2-7; tentative D call: TRBD2 (6 bases). The CDR3 is 15 residues long. Germline V CDR1 and CDR2: SGHVS, FNYEAQ. Between the trimmed V and J ends, which lost 5 bases and 2 bases, there was a span of 16 bases. CDR3 DNA: TGTGCCAGCAGCCTCAGTCCGGGAGTTACCTACGAGCAGTACTTC. It translates to CASSLSPGVTYEQYF. The full variable domain, completed using reference TRBV7-6 and TRBJ2-7, is GAGVSQSPRYKVTKRGQDVALRCDPISGHVSLYWYRQALGQGPEFLTYFNYEAQQDKSGLPNDRFSAERPEGSISTLTIQRTEQRDSAMYRCASSLSPGVTYEQYFGPGTRLTVT.

V and J are TRBV6-2 or TRBV6-3 and TRBJ2-7; D remains ambiguous. CDR1 is MNHEY, CDR2 SVGEGT, per germline. The V end lost 5 bases, the J end lost 3 bases, and 11 bases lay between the germline ends. This CDR3 contains 13 residues. The CDR3 region is CASSATENYEQYV. The CDR3 DNA follows: TGTGCCAGCAGTGCCACGGAAAACTACGAGCAGTACGTC.

Concerning this clonotype: One junction end does not reproduce the germline sequence, and a read error may be involved. The chain is built from TRBV7-4 and TRBJ1-1; TRBD1 matches at 10 bases. This CDR3 comprises 17 residues. Germline V gene lookup returns CDR1 SGHVT and CDR2 SQSDAQ. The CDR3 region has the DNA TGTGTCAGCAGCGGACGACAGGGGGCCTTCATGAACACTGAAGCTTTCTTT. Encoded protein: CVSSGRQGAFMNTEAFF.

The V call is TRBV6-6, the J call TRBJ1-5, with no clear D. The germline gives CDR1 MNHNY, CDR2 SVGAGI (reference sequence). This CDR3 has 14 residues. Deletions cut 2 bases from V and 2 bases from J, with 7 bases between. The chain's CDR3 is CASSYIIGNQPQHF. The CDR3 DNA reads TGTGCCAGCAGTTACATCATAGGCAATCAGCCCCAGCATTTT.

This clonotype occurred a few times. The J gene is TRBJ2-1, the V gene TRBV27; a possible D gene is TRBD2 (6 bases). Looked up from germline, CDR1 is MNHEY and CDR2 is SMNVEV (reference sequence). Trimming removed 5 bases from V and 2 bases from J, with 13 bases in between. This CDR3 region has 15 residues. The CDR3 sequence is CASSRLGGTYNEQFF. CDR3 in DNA: TGTGCCAGCAGTAGGTTGGGGGGTACCTACAATGAGCAGTTCTTC.

V usage is TRBV7-9 and J usage is TRBJ1-2; 7 bases are a match to TRBD1. Trimming cost V 7 bases and J 1 base; bases outside gene matches: 6. Germline assignment: CDR1 SEHNR and CDR2 FQNEAQ (reference sequence). The CDR3 loop spans 14 amino acids. The CDR3 DNA sequence: TGTGCCAGCAAGCCGCGGGACAGTAACTATGGCTACACCTTC. This sequence encodes CASKPRDSNYGYTF.

This clonotype was counted at least ten times. The genes are TRBV6-1 and TRBJ1-2; possibly TRBD1 for D (5 bases). CDR3 length: 13 residues. Germline values: CDR1 MNHNS, CDR2 SASEGT. V was shortened by 7 bases and J by 4 bases, with 13 bases between the two germline ends. This CDR3 reads CASTEDKTYGYTF. CDR3 nucleotide sequence: TGTGCCAGCACCGAGGACAAAACCTATGGCTACACCTTC.

The rearrangement joins TRBV7-6 to TRBJ2-5; D is uncertain. V dropped 4 bases and J dropped 5 bases, with 20 bases sitting between them. The CDR3 contains 16 residues. Germline CDR1 SGHVS, CDR2 FNYEAQ. The CDR3 is CASSSLEKGSAETQYF. Here the CDR3 DNA reads TGTGCCAGCAGCTCCCTAGAAAAGGGATCAGCGGAGACCCAGTACTTC.

The sample holds a few counts of this clonotype. The V call is TRBV2, the J call TRBJ2-3; 7 bases line up with TRBD1. The junction had 8 bases not matched to a gene; V was cut back by 2 bases and J by 3 bases. This CDR3 has 16 residues. Looked up from germline, CDR1 is SNHLY and CDR2 is FYNNEI. The CDR3 loop is CASSESGTESTDTQYF. In DNA form, the CDR3 reads TGTGCCAGCAGTGAATCCGGGACAGAGTCGACAGATACGCAGTATTTT.

This clonotype was counted a few times. V and J are TRBV27 and TRBJ1-5; TRBD1 matches at 8 bases. Per germline, CDR1 MNHEY and CDR2 SMNVEV (reference sequence). V shed 2 bases, J shed 9 bases, and the junction held 9 bases outside the gene matches. The CDR3 is 15 amino acids. The DNA of the CDR3 is TGTGCCAGCAGTTTAGTTGCAGGGGGCTCACGGCCCCAGCATTTT. It specifies CASSLVAGGSRPQHF.

This clonotype was observed a handful of times. The rearrangement uses TRBV7-9 and TRBJ2-1; the D call may be TRBD1 or TRBD2 (7 bases each). Germline V CDR1 and CDR2: SEHNR, FQNEAQ (reference sequence). Trimming stripped 1 base from V and 4 bases from J, with 14 bases between. The CDR3 contains 16 residues. This CDR3 is CASSLGQGAGYNEQFF. In nucleotides, the CDR3 is TGTGCCAGCAGCTTAGGACAGGGAGCGGGATACAATGAGCAGTTCTTC.

Points on this clonotype: A much larger clone is a single base away; this may be a read error. The rearrangement joins TRBV7-6 to TRBJ2-2; 7 bases are shared with TRBD1. CDR1 is SGHVS, CDR2 FNYEAQ, per germline. With V trimmed by 7 bases and J by 1 base, 12 bases remained unmatched. The CDR3 runs to 17 residues. This chain's CDR3 is CASNQPSGTVNTGELFF. The DNA for the CDR3 is TGTGCCAGCAACCAACCCTCCGGGACAGTGAACACCGGGGAGCTGTTTTTT.

As for this clonotype: The junction does not match germline at one end; this may be a read error. The rearrangement joins TRBV7-6 to TRBJ1-3; D possibly corresponds to TRBD1 (5 bases). The V gene's germline CDR1 is SGHVS and CDR2 FNYEAQ. The CDR3 length is 15 residues. The CDR3 nucleotides are TGTGACAGCCTGTCCCTTGGGGACCACGGAAACACCATATATTTT. It yields the protein CDSLSLGDHGNTIYF.